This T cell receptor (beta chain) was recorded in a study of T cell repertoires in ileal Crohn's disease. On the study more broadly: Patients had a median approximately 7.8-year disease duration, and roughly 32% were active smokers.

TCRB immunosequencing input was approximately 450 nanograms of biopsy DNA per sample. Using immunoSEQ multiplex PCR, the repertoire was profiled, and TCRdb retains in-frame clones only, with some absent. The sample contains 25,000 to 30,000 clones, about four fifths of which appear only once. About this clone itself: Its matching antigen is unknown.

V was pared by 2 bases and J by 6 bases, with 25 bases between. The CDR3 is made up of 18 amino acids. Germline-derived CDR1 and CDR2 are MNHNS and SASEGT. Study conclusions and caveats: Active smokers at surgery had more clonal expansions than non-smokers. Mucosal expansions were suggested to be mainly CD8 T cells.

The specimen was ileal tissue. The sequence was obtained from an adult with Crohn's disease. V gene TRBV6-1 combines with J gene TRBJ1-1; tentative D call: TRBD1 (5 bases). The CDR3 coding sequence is TGTGCCAGCAGTGAAAGGGGAGGGGTTCTCTTCGGATACGCTGAAGCTTTCTTT. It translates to CASSERGGVLFGYAEAFF.